This T cell receptor (beta chain) emerged from a study of T cell responses to AZD1222 COVID-19 vaccine. General study findings and limits: Clonal diversity was possibly underestimated, and white British individuals and females predominated among donors. Repertoire sampling was restricted to post-peak T cell response timepoints.

As to this clone: No antigen is known for it.

Germline V gives CDR1 MGHRA, CDR2 YSYEKL. The V and J ends lost 3 bases and 1 base respectively, with 15 bases between them. The CDR3 loop spans 17 amino acids. Measured with immunoSEQ multiplex PCR; TCRdb has only the in-frame clones, and not every one. The table has 120,000 or so clones, approximately 92% seen once. This chain connects TRBV4-1 to TRBJ2-2; D call uncertain. Sequencing was performed on peripheral blood, taken on day 0 of AZD1222 vaccination. This receptor was identified in an adult in good health. In DNA, the CDR3 is TGCGCCAGCAGCCATGGTTTCGCCGCTAGGAACACCGGGGAGCTGTTTTTT. It is translated as CASSHGFAARNTGELFF.